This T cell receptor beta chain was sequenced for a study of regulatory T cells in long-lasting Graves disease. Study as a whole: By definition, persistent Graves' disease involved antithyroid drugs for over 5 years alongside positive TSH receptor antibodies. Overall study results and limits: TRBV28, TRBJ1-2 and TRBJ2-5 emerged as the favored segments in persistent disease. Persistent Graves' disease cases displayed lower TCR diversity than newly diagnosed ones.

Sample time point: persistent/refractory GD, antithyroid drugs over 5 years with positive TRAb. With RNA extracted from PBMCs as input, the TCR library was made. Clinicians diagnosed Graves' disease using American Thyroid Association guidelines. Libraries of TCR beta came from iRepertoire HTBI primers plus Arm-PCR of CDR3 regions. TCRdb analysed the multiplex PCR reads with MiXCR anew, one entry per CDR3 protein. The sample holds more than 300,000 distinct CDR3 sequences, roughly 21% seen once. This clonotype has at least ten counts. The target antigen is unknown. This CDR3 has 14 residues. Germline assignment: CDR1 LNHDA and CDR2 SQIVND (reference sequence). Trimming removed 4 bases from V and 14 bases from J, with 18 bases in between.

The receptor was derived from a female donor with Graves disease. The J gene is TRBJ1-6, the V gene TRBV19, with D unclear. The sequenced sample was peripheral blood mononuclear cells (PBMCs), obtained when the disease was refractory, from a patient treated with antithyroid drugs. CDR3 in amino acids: CASSRERAIGTLHF. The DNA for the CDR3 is TGTGCCAGTAGTAGGGAACGGGCGATCGGGACCCTCCACTTT.